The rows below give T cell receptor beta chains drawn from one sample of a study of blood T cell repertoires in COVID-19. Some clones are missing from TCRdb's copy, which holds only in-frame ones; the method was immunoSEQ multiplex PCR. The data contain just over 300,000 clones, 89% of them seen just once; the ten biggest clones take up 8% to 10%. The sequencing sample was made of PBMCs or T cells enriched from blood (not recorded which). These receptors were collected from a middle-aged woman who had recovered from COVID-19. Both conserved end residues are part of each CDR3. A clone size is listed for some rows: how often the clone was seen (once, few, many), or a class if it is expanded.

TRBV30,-,CAWSVAAVGMNTEAFF
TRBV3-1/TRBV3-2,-,CASSQQPGETYEQYF
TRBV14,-,CASSQDRGNEKLFF
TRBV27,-,CASRGSGSSEQFF
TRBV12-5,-,CASGTRGAGEQFF
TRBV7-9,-,CASSLANRVHTF
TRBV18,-,CASSPQGLASNYGYTF
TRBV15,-,CATSSSGSPQVEQYF
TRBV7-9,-,CASSPSGGTPRHEQFF
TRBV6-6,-,CASSRGGGQIYEQYF
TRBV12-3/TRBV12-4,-,CASRGNNEQFF
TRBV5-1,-,CASSLILAGLQETQYF
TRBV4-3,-,CASSQGGMEQYF
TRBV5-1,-,CASSSSLEYEQYF
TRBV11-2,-,CASSLGYRGGRETQYF
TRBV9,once,CASSVEDRGLFAEKLFF
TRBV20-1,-,CSASGTAFSYTF
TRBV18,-,CASSPSQLNEQFF
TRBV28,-,CASRYPFDSYGYTF
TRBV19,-,CASSAQREIDHEQYF
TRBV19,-,CASSQQIANYGYTF
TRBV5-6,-,CASSLGTVNYGYTF
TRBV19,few,CASSIRGRYNEQFF
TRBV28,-,CASSFGSGERNEQFF
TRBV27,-,CASSSDRVNEQFF
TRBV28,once,CASSFGKTQPQHF
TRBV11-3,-,CASSPSPGQGNEQYF
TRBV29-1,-,CSVEDMKTSRETQYF
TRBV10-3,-,CAISATGTADTDTQYF
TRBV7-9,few,CASSSSGHSYEQYF
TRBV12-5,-,CASALGLPEEFF
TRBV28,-,CASSLVPGGDQPQHF
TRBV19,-,CASSLIPGSGGDTIYF
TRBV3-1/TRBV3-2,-,CASSPLYLAGTGELFF
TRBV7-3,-,CASSFSAATEAFF
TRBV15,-,CATSIRQSYEQYF
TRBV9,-,CASSVGTGHDTQYF
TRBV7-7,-,CASSAGLAPAYEQYF
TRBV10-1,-,CASISGWRETQYF
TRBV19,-,CASSIVAGGRTPDTQYF
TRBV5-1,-,CASSLDGQGYNEQFF
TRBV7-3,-,CASSLRLAGGNEQFF
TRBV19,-,CASGRQGSTDTQYF
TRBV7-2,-,CASSFRQGGTF